This is a list of T cell receptor beta chains from one sample in a study of blood T cell repertoires in COVID-19. The method was immunoSEQ multiplex PCR; TCRdb's version includes in-frame clones alone and lacks a portion of them. The table lists tens of thousands of clones, just under 85% of them singletons. Sequenced: peripheral blood. The receptors were gathered from a man aged 45-65 years with acute or convalescent COVID-19. Both conserved end residues are part of each CDR3. Each record gives: clone size, D gene, J gene, V gene, CDR3 DNA, CDR3 protein. The D gene is left open where the match is weak. For some rows the clone size is stated as once, few or many, or as a class when expanded; others skip it.

abundance: .
d_gene: TRBD1
j_gene: TRBJ2-7
v_gene: TRBV6-6
CDR3nt: TGTGCCAGCAGCCGCAGACAGGGGACAGCCTACGAGCAGTACTTC
CDR3aa: CASSRRQGTAYEQYF

abundance: .
d_gene: .
j_gene: TRBJ1-1
v_gene: TRBV10-3
CDR3nt: TGTGCCAGTACAGGGAACGACATGAACACTGAAGCTTTCTTT
CDR3aa: CASTGNDMNTEAFF

abundance: .
d_gene: TRBD1
j_gene: TRBJ2-5
v_gene: TRBV2
CDR3nt: TGTGCCAGCAGCCTACAGGGGGCCTACCAAGAGACCCAGTACTTC
CDR3aa: CASSLQGAYQETQYF

abundance: .
d_gene: TRBD2
j_gene: TRBJ2-3
v_gene: TRBV24-1
CDR3nt: TGTGCCACCAGTGATTCTAGCAAACTAGCGGGCGGCAATACGCAGTATTTT
CDR3aa: CATSDSSKLAGGNTQYF

abundance: .
d_gene: TRBD2
j_gene: TRBJ2-1
v_gene: TRBV5-1
CDR3nt: TGCGCCAGCAGCGGATCAGGGACTAGCGGCAATGAGCAGTTCTTC
CDR3aa: CASSGSGTSGNEQFF

abundance: medium-sized
d_gene: .
j_gene: TRBJ1-5
v_gene: TRBV20-1
CDR3nt: TGCAGTGCTAGTTCCGTCCGCACTGAGGGATATAGCAATCAGCCCCAGCATTTT
CDR3aa: CSASSVRTEGYSNQPQHF

abundance: .
d_gene: .
j_gene: TRBJ1-5
v_gene: TRBV19
CDR3nt: TGTGCCAGTAGTAACAGGGCTTCGGGGCAGCCCCAGCATTTT
CDR3aa: CASSNRASGQPQHF

abundance: .
d_gene: TRBD2
j_gene: TRBJ2-3
v_gene: TRBV7-2
CDR3nt: TGTGCCAGCAGCTTAGGGGCTAGCGGGGGGGCAGATACGCAGTATTTT
CDR3aa: CASSLGASGGADTQYF

abundance: .
d_gene: TRBD2
j_gene: TRBJ2-7
v_gene: TRBV5-6
CDR3nt: TGTGCCAGCAGCTTGGAGGGAGGGCTCGACGAGCAGTACTTC
CDR3aa: CASSLEGGLDEQYF

abundance: .
d_gene: TRBD2
j_gene: TRBJ2-1
v_gene: TRBV5-1
CDR3nt: TGCGCCAGCAGCTTTGACGGGACTAGCGGGTACAATGAGCAGTTCTTC
CDR3aa: CASSFDGTSGYNEQFF

abundance: .
d_gene: TRBD1
j_gene: TRBJ2-1
v_gene: TRBV28
CDR3nt: TGTGCCAGCAGCACAACCGGGACAGGGGGCTACAATGAGCAGTTCTTC
CDR3aa: CASSTTGTGGYNEQFF

abundance: .
d_gene: .
j_gene: TRBJ1-1
v_gene: TRBV5-1
CDR3nt: TGCGCCAGCAGCCTCACAGGGACTGAAGCTTTCTTT
CDR3aa: CASSLTGTEAFF

abundance: once
d_gene: TRBD2
j_gene: TRBJ2-7
v_gene: TRBV7-2
CDR3nt: TGTGCCAGCAGCTCAGGGACTAGCGGCTACGAGCAGTACTTC
CDR3aa: CASSSGTSGYEQYF

abundance: .
d_gene: .
j_gene: TRBJ1-5
v_gene: TRBV7-8
CDR3nt: TGTGCCAGCAGCTTATCAGGGAGGAGCAATCAGCCCCAGCATTTT
CDR3aa: CASSLSGRSNQPQHF

abundance: .
d_gene: .
j_gene: TRBJ1-4
v_gene: TRBV3-1/TRBV3-2
CDR3nt: TGTGCCAGCAGCCAAGACATCGGGGGATGGACTAATGAAAAACTGTTTTTT
CDR3aa: CASSQDIGGWTNEKLFF

abundance: few
d_gene: TRBD2
j_gene: TRBJ2-1
v_gene: TRBV5-1
CDR3nt: TGCGCCAGCAGCTTGACTAGCGGGGGATCGAGCTCCTACAATGAGCAGTTCTTC
CDR3aa: CASSLTSGGSSSYNEQFF

abundance: .
d_gene: TRBD1
j_gene: TRBJ2-7
v_gene: TRBV10-3
CDR3nt: TGTGCCATCAGTCAGGGACAGGGGGCTGGCGAGCAGTACTTC
CDR3aa: CAISQGQGAGEQYF

abundance: .
d_gene: .
j_gene: TRBJ2-7
v_gene: TRBV7-2
CDR3nt: TGTGCCAGCAGCTTCACCGGTCGCGACTACGAGCAGTACTTC
CDR3aa: CASSFTGRDYEQYF

abundance: .
d_gene: TRBD1
j_gene: TRBJ1-3
v_gene: TRBV5-5
CDR3nt: TGTGCCAGCAGCTTGTACAGGGGCGATGGAAACACCATATATTTT
CDR3aa: CASSLYRGDGNTIYF

abundance: .
d_gene: TRBD1
j_gene: TRBJ1-2
v_gene: TRBV30
CDR3nt: TGTGCCTGGTCGACCGGGACAGACCATGGCTACACCTTC
CDR3aa: CAWSTGTDHGYTF

abundance: .
d_gene: TRBD2
j_gene: TRBJ2-7
v_gene: TRBV28
CDR3nt: TGTGCCAGCAGTTTACGTCGGACTAGCGGGGCCTCCTACGAGCAGTACTTC
CDR3aa: CASSLRRTSGASYEQYF

abundance: .
d_gene: TRBD2
j_gene: TRBJ2-5
v_gene: TRBV5-1
CDR3nt: TGCGCCAGCAGCTCCACCGGGACTAGACAAGAGACCCAGTACTTC
CDR3aa: CASSSTGTRQETQYF

abundance: .
d_gene: .
j_gene: TRBJ1-2
v_gene: TRBV21-1
CDR3nt: TGTGCCAGCAGCAAAGCGACCAGGGCCAACTATGGCTACACCTTC
CDR3aa: CASSKATRANYGYTF

abundance: few
d_gene: TRBD1
j_gene: TRBJ1-5
v_gene: TRBV4-1
CDR3nt: TGCGCCAGCAGCCAAGTGCGGGGAGTCCAGGGGGTATTAAGCAATCAGCCCCAGCATTTT
CDR3aa: CASSQVRGVQGVLSNQPQHF

abundance: once
d_gene: TRBD2
j_gene: TRBJ2-3
v_gene: TRBV6-1
CDR3nt: TGTGCCAGCAGTGGTGGGGGGGAGACTAGCACAGATACGCAGTATTTT
CDR3aa: CASSGGGETSTDTQYF

abundance: .
d_gene: TRBD1
j_gene: TRBJ2-6
v_gene: TRBV5-1
CDR3nt: TGCGCCAGCAGCGGAGGACAGGGGGCTGGCACTGGGGCCAACGTCCTGACTTTC
CDR3aa: CASSGGQGAGTGANVLTF